Listed below are T cell receptor beta chains from one sample, sequenced in a study of blood T cell repertoires in COVID-19. Libraries were prepared by immunoSEQ multiplex PCR; TCRdb keeps only in-frame clonotypes and omits some of them. The repertoire holds some 240,000 clones, 82% seen once, with approximately 5.2% in the top ten. Sequencing was performed on peripheral blood. These receptors were taken from a woman between 65 and 79 years old with COVID-19, enrolled during active disease. The conserved cysteine and the conserved F or W are not part of the CDR3 here. A D gene is named only where the DNA matches it firmly. Clone size, where shown, is once, few, many, or a class for clones that have expanded.

d_call	v_call	clone_size	j_call	cdr3_aa
TRBD1	TRBV7-6	NA	TRBJ1-1	ASSLGEKGQGAF
NA	TRBV6-2/TRBV6-3	NA	TRBJ1-2	ASSFTPGRIRGYT
NA	TRBV11-3	NA	TRBJ2-2	ASSLSRPDTGELF
NA	TRBV6-2/TRBV6-3	NA	TRBJ2-2	ASSYSNGQTNTGELF
NA	TRBV7-9	NA	TRBJ2-1	ASSPKHRESNEQF
NA	TRBV2	few	TRBJ1-1	ASSRTVVTEAF
TRBD1	TRBV7-2	NA	TRBJ2-1	ASSMRDRVYNEQF
TRBD2	TRBV30	NA	TRBJ2-1	AREAGAGNEQF
NA	TRBV7-3	NA	TRBJ1-1	ASSLMGTGMNTEAF
NA	TRBV2	NA	TRBJ1-5	ASSESDGSNQPQH
NA	TRBV14	NA	TRBJ2-6	ASSQYLPGQGGNVLT
NA	TRBV7-2	NA	TRBJ2-1	ASSPDGAGYNEQF
TRBD2	TRBV9	NA	TRBJ2-1	ASSVGWTSGRNEQF
NA	TRBV4-3	NA	TRBJ2-2	ASPLILSGGNTGELF
TRBD2	TRBV7-9	NA	TRBJ2-7	ASSPWTSGRNEQY
TRBD1	TRBV10-3	NA	TRBJ2-3	AISETDRGTDTQY
NA	TRBV10-1	NA	TRBJ2-7	ASSEGSGAYEQY
NA	TRBV14	few	TRBJ1-1	ASRLAASTGEAF
TRBD2	TRBV5-1	NA	TRBJ2-1	ASSLGLAGVFLF
TRBD1	TRBV30	NA	TRBJ1-2	AWSRQGASSMGYT
NA	TRBV12-5	NA	TRBJ1-1	ASDLGQMNTEAF
TRBD2	TRBV11-2	NA	TRBJ2-1	ASRTSGVGYNEQF
TRBD1	TRBV10-3	NA	TRBJ1-6	AISPTGQGDSPLH
TRBD2	TRBV28	NA	TRBJ2-5	ASTASGSGETQY
NA	TRBV7-2	NA	TRBJ2-1	ASSSQWASWQF
TRBD1	TRBV27	NA	TRBJ2-3	ASSLARGTDTQY
NA	TRBV28	NA	TRBJ2-1	AGKGTSDYNEQF
TRBD1	TRBV19	NA	TRBJ2-7	ASSRRDRGHEQY
NA	TRBV5-1	NA	TRBJ2-2	ASSPEGAGELF
TRBD2	TRBV5-4	many	TRBJ2-7	ASSPLAGASGAYEQY
NA	TRBV18	NA	TRBJ1-2	ASSPETGQGYT
NA	TRBV1	NA	TRBJ2-7	TSSQKGQNYEQY
TRBD2	TRBV10-3	NA	TRBJ2-3	AISVRLAGDGTDTQY
TRBD1	TRBV10-3	NA	TRBJ1-4	AISDSGQGNEKLF
TRBD1	TRBV10-3	NA	TRBJ1-1	AISESTGRYGEAF
NA	TRBV30	once	TRBJ1-4	AWRRGAQEKLF
NA	TRBV9	NA	TRBJ2-2	ASSARLTPGHSTGELF
NA	TRBV6-5	few	TRBJ1-1	ASSYGHLNTEAF
TRBD1	TRBV29-1	NA	TRBJ2-1	SVERRQGRNEQF
TRBD1	TRBV24-1	NA	TRBJ1-2	ATSEWTGEGYT
NA	TRBV18	NA	TRBJ2-7	ASSPKPGGTYEQY
TRBD1	TRBV7-8	NA	TRBJ1-4	ASSPTGGLPNEKLF
TRBD2	TRBV10-2	NA	TRBJ2-7	ASRDGTSGSDEQY
NA	TRBV13	NA	TRBJ2-7	ASSPKGGQAYEQY
NA	TRBV7-9	NA	TRBJ2-5	ASSHMQETQY
TRBD2	TRBV14	NA	TRBJ2-7	ASSQVGLASSYEQY
TRBD1	TRBV5-1	NA	TRBJ2-5	ASSLAGQGETQY
TRBD1	TRBV5-4	NA	TRBJ2-6	ASSFRQGKRAGANVLT
TRBD1	TRBV27	NA	TRBJ1-1	ASRAGQLNTEAF
NA	TRBV7-2	NA	TRBJ1-6	ASTSGMTYNSPLH
TRBD1	TRBV7-3	NA	TRBJ1-2	ASSSTRDSVDGYT
NA	TRBV3-1/TRBV3-2	NA	TRBJ1-4	ASSLRGTNEKLF
TRBD1	TRBV2	once	TRBJ2-1	ASRGRQGSYNEQF
NA	TRBV5-1	NA	TRBJ1-5	ASSPGQNSNQPQH